This T cell receptor (beta chain) was captured by sequencing in a study of T cells in localized non-small cell lung cancer. Here immunoSEQ multiplex PCR was the method, and the copy in TCRdb shows in-frame clones only, minus some. The table lists roughly 71,000 clones, 86% of them singletons. A word on this clone: Its antigen is undetermined.

V was clipped by 5 bases and J by 5 bases, with 15 bases between them. This CDR3 has 14 residues. CDR1 is SGHTA and CDR2 is FQGTGA in the germline V gene. Study-wide findings and caveats: Longer overall survival was linked to higher blood T cell density. Analysis by sequencing included only one tumor region, so heterogeneity remains possible. The appearance of a median approximately 61 of the top 100 tumor clones was seen in adjacent lung.

The rearrangement joins TRBV7-3 to TRBJ1-1; D remains ambiguous. The source material was peripheral blood, sampled before any cancer treatment. The TCR sequence derives from a male donor older than 55 with stage III squamous cell lung carcinoma. The CDR3 loop reads CASSPGSGGTEAFF. As DNA, the CDR3 is TGTGCCAGCAGCCCTGGGTCGGGTGGGACTGAAGCTTTCTTT. Full variable domain (rest looked up from reference TRBV7-3 and TRBJ1-1): GAGVSQTPSNKVTEKGKYVELRCDPISGHTALYWYRQSLGQGPEFLIYFQGTGAADDSGLPNDRFFAVRPEGSVSTLKIQRTERGDSAVYLCASSPGSGGTEAFFGQGTRLTVV.